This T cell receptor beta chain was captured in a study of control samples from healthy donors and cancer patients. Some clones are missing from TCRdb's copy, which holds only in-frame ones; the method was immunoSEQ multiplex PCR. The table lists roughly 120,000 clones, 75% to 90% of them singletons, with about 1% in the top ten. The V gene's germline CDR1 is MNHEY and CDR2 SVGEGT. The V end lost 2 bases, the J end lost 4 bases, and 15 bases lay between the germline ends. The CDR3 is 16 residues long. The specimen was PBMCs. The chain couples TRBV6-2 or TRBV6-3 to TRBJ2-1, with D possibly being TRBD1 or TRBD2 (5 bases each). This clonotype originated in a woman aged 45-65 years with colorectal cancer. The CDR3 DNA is TGTGCCAGCAGTTACCCTTCCGGGACCCAGTACAATGAGCAGTTCTTC. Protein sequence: CASSYPSGTQYNEQFF.